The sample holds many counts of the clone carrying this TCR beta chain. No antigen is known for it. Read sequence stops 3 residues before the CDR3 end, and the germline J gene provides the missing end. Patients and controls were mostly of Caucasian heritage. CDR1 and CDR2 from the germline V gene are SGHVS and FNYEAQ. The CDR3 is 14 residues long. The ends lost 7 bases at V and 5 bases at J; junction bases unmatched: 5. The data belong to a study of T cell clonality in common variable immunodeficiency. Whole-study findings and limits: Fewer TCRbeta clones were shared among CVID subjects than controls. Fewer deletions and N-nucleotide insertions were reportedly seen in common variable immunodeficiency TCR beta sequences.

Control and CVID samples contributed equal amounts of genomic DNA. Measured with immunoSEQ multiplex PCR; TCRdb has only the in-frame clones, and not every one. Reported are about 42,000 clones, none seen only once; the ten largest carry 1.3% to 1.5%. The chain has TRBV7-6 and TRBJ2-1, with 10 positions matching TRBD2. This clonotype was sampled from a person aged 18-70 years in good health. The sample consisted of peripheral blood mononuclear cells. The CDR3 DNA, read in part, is TGTGCCAGCATTGCAGCGGGAGGGAACAATGAG. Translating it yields CASIAAGGNNE. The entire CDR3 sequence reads CASIAAGGNNEQFF.